This is a list of T cell receptor beta chains from one sample in a study of CD8+ T cells in alopecia areata. Measured with immunoSEQ multiplex PCR; TCRdb has only the in-frame clones, and not every one. The sample records some 150,000 clones, roughly 70% being singletons. This specimen was CD8+ T cells sorted from blood, taken at week 0. These receptors all stem from a human donor with alopecia areata. Each CDR3 is given with its conserved first and last residue. Each record gives: clone size, V gene, J gene, D gene, CDR3 protein, CDR3 DNA. A D gene is named only where the DNA matches it firmly. The listing skips clone size in some rows; elsewhere it reads once, few, many or a size class.

size: -; V: TRBV30; J: TRBJ2-7; D: -; CDR3: CAWSVPEMDYEQYF; DNA: TGTGCCTGGAGTGTACCAGAGATGGACTACGAGCAGTACTTC
size: -; V: TRBV7-9; J: TRBJ2-1; D: -; CDR3: CASSPSEGSKYNEQFF; DNA: TGTGCCAGCAGCCCCTCGGAGGGTAGTAAGTACAATGAGCAGTTCTTC
size: once; V: TRBV7-7; J: TRBJ2-2; D: -; CDR3: CASSPRFGELFF; DNA: TGTGCTAGCAGCCCCAGATTCGGGGAGCTGTTTTTT
size: -; V: TRBV27; J: TRBJ1-2; D: TRBD1; CDR3: CASGTGDGYYGYTF; DNA: TGTGCCAGCGGGACAGGGGACGGATACTATGGCTACACCTTC
size: -; V: TRBV10-2; J: TRBJ2-5; D: TRBD1; CDR3: CASSPDRGGETQYF; DNA: TGCGCCAGCAGCCCGGACAGGGGTGGAGAGACCCAGTACTTC
size: -; V: TRBV4-1; J: TRBJ1-1; D: -; CDR3: CASTQTTNTEAFF; DNA: TGCGCCAGCACTCAGACGACGAACACTGAAGCTTTCTTT
size: -; V: TRBV30; J: TRBJ2-7; D: -; CDR3: CAWGGAYEQYF; DNA: TGTGCCTGGGGGGGTGCCTACGAGCAGTACTTC
size: -; V: TRBV5-1; J: TRBJ2-1; D: -; CDR3: CASSLGGGRHNEQFF; DNA: TGCGCCAGCAGCTTGGGAGGGGGGCGTCACAATGAGCAGTTCTTC
size: -; V: TRBV9; J: TRBJ2-2; D: -; CDR3: CASSVNTGELFF; DNA: TGTGCCAGCAGCGTCAACACCGGGGAGCTGTTTTTT
size: -; V: TRBV13; J: TRBJ2-2; D: -; CDR3: CASSSYALDSNTGELFF; DNA: TGTGCCAGCAGCTCTTACGCCTTGGACAGTAACACCGGGGAGCTGTTTTTT
size: few; V: TRBV6-1; J: TRBJ2-2; D: -; CDR3: CASSERAVNVAGELFF; DNA: TGTGCCAGCAGTGAACGGGCCGTGAACGTCGCCGGGGAGCTGTTTTTT
size: few; V: TRBV30; J: TRBJ1-6; D: -; CDR3: CAWTLQGNSPLHF; DNA: TGTGCCTGGACCCTACAGGGTAATTCACCCCTCCACTTT
size: -; V: TRBV4-1; J: TRBJ2-3; D: TRBD2; CDR3: CASSQASGVLDTQYF; DNA: TGCGCCAGCAGCCAAGCTAGCGGGGTTTTAGATACGCAGTATTTT
size: once; V: TRBV2; J: TRBJ2-1; D: -; CDR3: CASWDSYNEQFF; DNA: TGTGCCAGCTGGGACTCCTACAATGAGCAGTTCTTC
size: few; V: TRBV7-9; J: TRBJ2-3; D: -; CDR3: CASSHRQDSTDTQYF; DNA: TGTGCCAGCAGTCATCGACAGGATAGCACAGATACGCAGTATTTT
size: -; V: TRBV30; J: TRBJ2-1; D: -; CDR3: CAWSRGAIEQFF; DNA: TGTGCCTGGAGTAGGGGAGCTATTGAGCAGTTCTTC
size: -; V: TRBV4-2; J: TRBJ1-1; D: TRBD1; CDR3: CASSQERTGTEAFF; DNA: TGTGCCAGCAGCCAAGAGAGGACAGGCACTGAAGCTTTCTTT
size: -; V: TRBV27; J: TRBJ2-1; D: TRBD1; CDR3: CASSYRGNGYNEQFF; DNA: TGTGCCAGCAGTTACAGGGGAAACGGCTACAATGAGCAGTTCTTC
size: -; V: TRBV15; J: TRBJ1-5; D: -; CDR3: CATSYRQGNQPQHF; DNA: TGTGCCACCAGCTATAGACAGGGCAATCAGCCCCAGCATTTT
size: -; V: TRBV7-3; J: TRBJ2-1; D: -; CDR3: CASSRGGVGSYNEQFF; DNA: TGTGCCAGCAGCCGCGGAGGGGTGGGCTCCTACAATGAGCAGTTCTTC
size: few; V: TRBV27; J: TRBJ2-7; D: -; CDR3: CASSLSKGGPYYEQYF; DNA: TGTGCCAGCAGTCTATCAAAGGGGGGGCCGTACTACGAGCAGTACTTC
size: few; V: TRBV5-1; J: TRBJ1-1; D: -; CDR3: CASSQVGMSEFYLNTEAFF; DNA: TGCGCCAGCAGCCAGGTGGGAATGTCCGAATTCTATCTGAACACTGAAGCTTTCTTT
size: few; V: TRBV5-6; J: TRBJ2-3; D: -; CDR3: CASSLFSYTDTQYF; DNA: TGTGCCAGCAGCTTGTTTTCATACACAGATACGCAGTATTTT
size: -; V: TRBV6-6; J: TRBJ2-1; D: TRBD2; CDR3: CASSPVAGDYNEQFF; DNA: TGTGCCAGCAGTCCCGTAGCGGGGGACTACAATGAGCAGTTCTTC
size: few; V: TRBV29-1; J: TRBJ2-7; D: TRBD1; CDR3: CSAAILGTGAYEQYF; DNA: TGCAGCGCTGCTATCTTGGGGACAGGGGCTTACGAGCAGTACTTC
size: -; V: TRBV18; J: TRBJ2-1; D: -; CDR3: CASSHKGSPQNEQFF; DNA: TGTGCCAGCTCACACAAAGGAAGTCCCCAAAATGAGCAGTTCTTC
size: -; V: TRBV11-3; J: TRBJ2-3; D: TRBD2; CDR3: CASSSETSQDTQYF; DNA: TGTGCCAGCAGCTCCGAGACTAGCCAGGATACGCAGTATTTT
size: few; V: TRBV14; J: TRBJ2-1; D: -; CDR3: CASSQDADSYNEQFF; DNA: TGTGCCAGCAGCCAAGATGCGGATTCCTACAATGAGCAGTTCTTC
size: few; V: TRBV2; J: TRBJ2-2; D: -; CDR3: CASRGYGGELFF; DNA: TGTGCCAGCAGGGGATACGGCGGGGAGCTGTTTTTT
size: -; V: TRBV11-2; J: TRBJ2-5; D: -; CDR3: CASSLQPIGREIEETQYF; DNA: TGTGCCAGCAGCTTACAGCCAATCGGTCGGGAGATCGAAGAGACCCAGTACTTC
size: few; V: TRBV12-5; J: TRBJ1-5; D: TRBD1; CDR3: CASGSAGGGQPQHF; DNA: TGTGCTAGTGGATCTGCAGGGGGTGGCCAGCCCCAGCATTTT
size: few; V: TRBV12-5; J: TRBJ1-2; D: TRBD1; CDR3: CASGLDIDRGFRYGYTF; DNA: TGTGCTAGTGGTTTGGACATCGACAGGGGGTTTCGTTATGGCTACACCTTC
size: -; V: TRBV9; J: TRBJ2-3; D: -; CDR3: CASTPNTQYF; DNA: TGTGCCAGCACCCCCAATACGCAGTATTTT
size: few; V: TRBV29-1; J: TRBJ2-3; D: -; CDR3: CSVEGFGNTDTQYF; DNA: TGCAGCGTTGAGGGCTTTGGAAACACAGATACGCAGTATTTT
size: few; V: TRBV2; J: TRBJ1-5; D: -; CDR3: CASRGFNQPQHF; DNA: TGTGCCAGTCGGGGTTTCAATCAGCCCCAGCATTTT
size: -; V: TRBV19; J: TRBJ2-7; D: TRBD1; CDR3: CASSTDRGHEQYF; DNA: TGTGCCAGTAGTACGGACAGGGGACACGAGCAGTACTTC
size: -; V: TRBV12-5; J: TRBJ2-1; D: TRBD1; CDR3: CASATGTGGNEQFF; DNA: TGTGCTAGTGCCACCGGGACAGGGGGCAATGAGCAGTTCTTC
size: once; V: TRBV4-1; J: TRBJ2-5; D: TRBD2; CDR3: CASSQDPAGEQETQYF; DNA: TGCGCCAGCAGCCAAGATCCAGCGGGGGAGCAAGAGACCCAGTACTTC
size: -; V: TRBV6-5; J: TRBJ2-1; D: TRBD1; CDR3: CASSYSRTGGINEQFF; DNA: TGTGCCAGCAGTTACTCCCGGACAGGGGGAATCAATGAGCAGTTCTTC
size: -; V: TRBV30; J: TRBJ2-3; D: TRBD2; CDR3: CAWSEGAGGTDTQYF; DNA: TGTGCCTGGAGTGAGGGAGCGGGGGGGACAGATACGCAGTATTTT
size: -; V: TRBV5-1; J: TRBJ2-7; D: -; CDR3: CASSLEVGNEQYF; DNA: TGCGCCAGCAGCTTGGAGGTGGGGAACGAGCAGTACTTC
size: -; V: TRBV6-5; J: TRBJ2-7; D: TRBD1; CDR3: CASRLGQGSSYEQYF; DNA: TGTGCCAGCAGGTTGGGACAGGGGAGCTCCTACGAGCAGTACTTC
size: -; V: TRBV9; J: TRBJ2-1; D: -; CDR3: CASSVYPSNSRNEQFF; DNA: TGTGCCAGCAGCGTATATCCTTCGAATAGTCGCAATGAGCAGTTCTTC
size: -; V: TRBV6-6; J: TRBJ2-5; D: -; CDR3: CASSTDQETQYF; DNA: TGTGCCAGCAGTACAGACCAAGAGACCCAGTACTTC
size: -; V: TRBV30; J: TRBJ1-2; D: -; CDR3: CACQGHKYGYTF; DNA: TGTGCCTGCCAGGGCCACAAGTATGGCTACACCTTC
size: -; V: TRBV30; J: TRBJ1-5; D: -; CDR3: CAWGGLNQPQHF; DNA: TGTGCCTGGGGGGGCCTCAATCAGCCCCAGCATTTT
size: -; V: TRBV6-5; J: TRBJ1-2; D: -; CDR3: CASSEDSRYGYTF; DNA: TGTGCCAGCAGTGAAGACAGTCGCTATGGCTACACCTTC
size: -; V: TRBV19; J: TRBJ1-6; D: -; CDR3: CASSTAVDRLNSPLHF; DNA: TGTGCCAGTAGTACAGCGGTAGATCGACTTAATTCACCCCTCCACTTT
size: -; V: TRBV19; J: TRBJ2-1; D: TRBD1; CDR3: CASSSTIIGTGPSYNEQFF; DNA: TGTGCCAGTAGTAGCACCATTATCGGGACAGGACCCTCCTACAATGAGCAGTTCTTC
size: once; V: TRBV2; J: TRBJ2-1; D: -; CDR3: CASSLRGDYNEQFF; DNA: TGTGCCAGCAGTCTAAGAGGGGACTACAATGAGCAGTTCTTC
size: -; V: TRBV4-2; J: TRBJ2-1; D: -; CDR3: CASSQKGYNEQFF; DNA: TGTGCCAGCAGCCAAAAAGGCTACAATGAGCAGTTCTTC
size: -; V: TRBV4-1; J: TRBJ1-2; D: TRBD1; CDR3: CASSQTLGDRGPYGYTF; DNA: TGCGCCAGCAGCCAGACTCTTGGGGACAGGGGGCCCTATGGCTACACCTTC
size: -; V: TRBV13; J: TRBJ2-2; D: -; CDR3: CASSRQRGHRELFF; DNA: TGTGCCAGCAGCCGTCAGCGGGGACACCGGGAGCTGTTTTTT
size: -; V: TRBV30; J: TRBJ2-2; D: -; CDR3: CAWENTGELFF; DNA: TGTGCCTGGGAAAACACCGGGGAGCTGTTTTTT
size: -; V: TRBV7-9; J: TRBJ2-7; D: -; CDR3: CASSPRIPSYEQYF; DNA: TGTGCCAGCAGCCCGCGGATTCCCTCTTACGAGCAGTACTTC
size: once; V: TRBV15; J: TRBJ2-1; D: -; CDR3: CATSRDNYNEQFF; DNA: TGTGCCACCAGCAGAGATAACTACAATGAGCAGTTCTTC
size: -; V: TRBV13; J: TRBJ2-1; D: -; CDR3: CASSRTGTTANEQFF; DNA: TGTGCCAGCAGCCGGACTGGGACGACCGCCAATGAGCAGTTCTTC
size: -; V: TRBV6-5; J: TRBJ1-1; D: -; CDR3: CASSYSGEAFF; DNA: TGTGCCAGCAGTTATTCTGGTGAAGCTTTCTTT
size: -; V: TRBV19; J: TRBJ2-7; D: TRBD2; CDR3: CASSTPGLASEQYF; DNA: TGTGCCAGTAGCACGCCGGGACTAGCTTCCGAGCAGTACTTC
size: -; V: TRBV30; J: TRBJ2-3; D: -; CDR3: CAWNEGTDTQYF; DNA: TGTGCCTGGAACGAAGGCACAGATACGCAGTATTTT